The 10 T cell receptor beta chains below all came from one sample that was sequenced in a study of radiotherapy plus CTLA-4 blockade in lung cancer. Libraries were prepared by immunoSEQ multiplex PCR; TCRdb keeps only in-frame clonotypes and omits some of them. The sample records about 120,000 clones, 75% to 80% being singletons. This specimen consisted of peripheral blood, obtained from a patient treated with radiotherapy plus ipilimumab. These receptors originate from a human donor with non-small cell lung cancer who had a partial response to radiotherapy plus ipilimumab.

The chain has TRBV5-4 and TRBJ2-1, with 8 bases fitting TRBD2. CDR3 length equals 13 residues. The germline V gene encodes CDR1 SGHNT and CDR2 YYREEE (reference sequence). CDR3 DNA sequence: TGTGCAGGCAGGGCGGGAGGTGGGGAAGAGCAGTTCTTC. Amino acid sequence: CAGRAGGGEEQFF.

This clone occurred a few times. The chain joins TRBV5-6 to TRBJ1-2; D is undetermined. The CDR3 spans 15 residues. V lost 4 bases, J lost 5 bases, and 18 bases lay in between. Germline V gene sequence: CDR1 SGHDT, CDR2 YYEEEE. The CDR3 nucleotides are TGTGCCAGCAGCCCAAATCCAGGATACCCTTATGGCTACACCTTC. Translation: CASSPNPGYPYGYTF.

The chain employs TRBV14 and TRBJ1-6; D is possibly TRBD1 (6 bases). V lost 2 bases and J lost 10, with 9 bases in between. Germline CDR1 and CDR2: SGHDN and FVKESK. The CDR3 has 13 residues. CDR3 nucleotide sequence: TGTGCCAGCAGCCAACAGGGGAAATCACCCCTCCACTTT. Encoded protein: CASSQQGKSPLHF.

DNA of the CDR3: TGCGCCAGCAGCCCACCTTGGGACAAAGCCTACGAGCAGTACTTC. Its protein is CASSPPWDKAYEQYF. The chain couples TRBV5-1 to TRBJ2-7, with a tentative D call TRBD1 (6 bases). The CDR3 sequence is 15 residues long. Germline-derived CDR1 and CDR2 are SGHRS and YFSETQ. Trimming shortened V by 4 bases and J by 2 bases, and 16 bases separated the two germline ends.

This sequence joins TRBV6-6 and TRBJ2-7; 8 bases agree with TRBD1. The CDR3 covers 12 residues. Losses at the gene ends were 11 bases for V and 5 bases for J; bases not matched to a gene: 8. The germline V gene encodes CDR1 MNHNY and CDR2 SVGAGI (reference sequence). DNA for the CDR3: TGTGCCGTAAGGGACAGGCGGGACGAGCAGTACTTC. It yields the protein CAVRDRRDEQYF.

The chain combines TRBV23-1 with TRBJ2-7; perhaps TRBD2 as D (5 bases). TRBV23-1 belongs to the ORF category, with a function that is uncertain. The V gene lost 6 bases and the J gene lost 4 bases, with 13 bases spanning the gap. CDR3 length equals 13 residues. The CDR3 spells CASRPRGMYEQYF. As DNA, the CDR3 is TGCGCCAGCAGACCCCGGGGAATGTACGAGCAGTACTTC.

The CDR3 sequence: CASSVVGGNYGYTF. CDR3 nucleotides: TGTGCCAGCAGTGTCGTGGGGGGGAACTATGGCTACACCTTC. The V gene is TRBV6-1, the J gene TRBJ1-2; D possibly corresponds to TRBD1 (5 bases). The V end lost 4 bases, the J end lost 2 bases, and 11 bases lay between the germline ends. Per germline, CDR1 MNHNS and CDR2 SASEGT. The CDR3 is 14 amino acids.

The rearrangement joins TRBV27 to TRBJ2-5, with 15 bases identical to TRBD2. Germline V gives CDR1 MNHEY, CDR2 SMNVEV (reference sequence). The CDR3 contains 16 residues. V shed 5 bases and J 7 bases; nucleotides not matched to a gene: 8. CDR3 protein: CASSTGTSGRIGTQYF. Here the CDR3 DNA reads TGTGCCAGCAGTACCGGGACTAGCGGGAGGATAGGGACCCAGTACTTC.

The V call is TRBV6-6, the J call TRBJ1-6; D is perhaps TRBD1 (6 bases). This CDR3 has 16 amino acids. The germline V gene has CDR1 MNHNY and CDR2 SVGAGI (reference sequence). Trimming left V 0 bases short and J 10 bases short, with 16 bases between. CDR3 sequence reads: CASSYSISTGQSPLHF. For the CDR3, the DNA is TGTGCCAGCAGTTACTCGATAAGTACAGGGCAATCACCCCTCCACTTT.

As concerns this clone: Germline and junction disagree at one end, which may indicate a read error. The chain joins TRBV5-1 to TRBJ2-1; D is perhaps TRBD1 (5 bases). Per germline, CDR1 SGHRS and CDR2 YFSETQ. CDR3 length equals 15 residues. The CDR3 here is CASTLTATSYNEQFF. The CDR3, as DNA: TGCGCCAGCACCTTGACAGCTACCTCCTACAATGAGCAGTTCTTC.